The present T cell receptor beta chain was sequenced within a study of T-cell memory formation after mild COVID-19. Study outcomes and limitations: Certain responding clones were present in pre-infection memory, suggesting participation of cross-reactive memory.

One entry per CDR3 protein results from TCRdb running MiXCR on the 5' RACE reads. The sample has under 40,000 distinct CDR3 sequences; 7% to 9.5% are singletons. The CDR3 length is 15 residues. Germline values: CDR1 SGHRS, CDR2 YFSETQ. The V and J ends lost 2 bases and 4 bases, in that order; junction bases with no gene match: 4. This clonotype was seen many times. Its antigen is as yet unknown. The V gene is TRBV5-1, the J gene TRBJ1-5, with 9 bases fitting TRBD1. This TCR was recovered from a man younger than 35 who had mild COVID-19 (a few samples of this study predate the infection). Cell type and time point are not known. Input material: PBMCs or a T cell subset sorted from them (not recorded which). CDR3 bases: TGCGCCAGCAGCTTCGGGGACAGGGCAAATCAGCCCCAGCATTTT. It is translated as CASSFGDRANQPQHF.